The T cell receptor beta chain under discussion was sequenced for a study of blood T cells in healthy people across ages. A second PCR of 7 to 11 cycles used a sample-barcoded 5' primer and a J-beta primer mix. TCRdb itself ran the 5' RACE reads through MiXCR, one entry per CDR3 protein. The data contain under 750,000 distinct CDR3 sequences, 40% to 50% of them seen just once; the ten biggest clones take up 20% to 25%. V lost 0 bases to trimming and J lost 3 bases; unmatched junction nucleotides: 2. CDR3 size: 16 residues. CDR1 MNHEY and CDR2 SMNVEV come from the germline V gene (reference sequence).

This clonotype was sampled from a man older than 75 in good health. The J gene is TRBJ2-7, the V gene TRBV27, with 13 bases fitting TRBD2. The sample consisted of blood. The CDR3 sequence is CASSLSRTSGSYEQYF. CDR3 in DNA: TGTGCCAGCAGTTTATCGCGGACTAGCGGGAGCTACGAGCAGTACTTC.